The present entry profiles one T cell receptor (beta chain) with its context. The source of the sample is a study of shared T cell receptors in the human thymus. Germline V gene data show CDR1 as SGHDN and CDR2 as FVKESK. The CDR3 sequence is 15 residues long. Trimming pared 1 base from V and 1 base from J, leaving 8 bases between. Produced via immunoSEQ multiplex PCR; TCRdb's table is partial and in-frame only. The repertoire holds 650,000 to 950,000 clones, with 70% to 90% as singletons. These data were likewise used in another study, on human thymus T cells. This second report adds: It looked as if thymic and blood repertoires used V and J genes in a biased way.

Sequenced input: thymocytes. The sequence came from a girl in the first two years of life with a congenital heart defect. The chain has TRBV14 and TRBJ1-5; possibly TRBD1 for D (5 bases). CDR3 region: CASSQGRGSNQPQHF. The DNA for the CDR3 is TGTGCCAGCAGCCAAGGTAGGGGAAGCAATCAGCCCCAGCATTTT.